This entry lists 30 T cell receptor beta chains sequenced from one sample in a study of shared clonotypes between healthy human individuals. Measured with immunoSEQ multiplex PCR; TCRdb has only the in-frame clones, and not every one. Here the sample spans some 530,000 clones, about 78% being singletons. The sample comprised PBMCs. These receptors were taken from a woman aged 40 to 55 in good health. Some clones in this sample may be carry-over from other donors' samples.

CDR3 sequence reads: CASEDRANTGELFF. DNA of the CDR3: TGCGCCAGCGAAGACAGGGCTAACACCGGGGAGCTGTTTTTT. The chain employs TRBV4-1 and TRBJ2-2, with 7 bases identical to TRBD1. This CDR3 is 14 amino acids long. Germline loops: CDR1 MGHRA, CDR2 YSYEKL. J gave up 2 bases and V 8 bases, and 5 bases lay outside the gene matches.

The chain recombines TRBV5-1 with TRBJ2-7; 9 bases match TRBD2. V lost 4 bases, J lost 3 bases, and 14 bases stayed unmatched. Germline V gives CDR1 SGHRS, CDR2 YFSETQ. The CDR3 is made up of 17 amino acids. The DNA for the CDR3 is TGCGCCAGCAGCCAGCAAACTAATAGCGGGGGACACTACGAGCAGTACTTC. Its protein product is CASSQQTNSGGHYEQYF.

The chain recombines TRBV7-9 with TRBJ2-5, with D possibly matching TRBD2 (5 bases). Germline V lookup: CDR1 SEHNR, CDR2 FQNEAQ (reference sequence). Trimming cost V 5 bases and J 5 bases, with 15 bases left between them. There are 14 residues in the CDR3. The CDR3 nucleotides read TGTGCCAGCAGCCCCGAGGGCGCGTGGGAGACCCAGTACTTC. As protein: CASSPEGAWETQYF.

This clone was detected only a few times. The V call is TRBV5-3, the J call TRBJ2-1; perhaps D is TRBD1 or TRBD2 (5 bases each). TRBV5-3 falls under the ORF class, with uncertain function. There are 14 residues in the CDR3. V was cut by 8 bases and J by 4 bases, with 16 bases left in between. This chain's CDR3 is CASGRDQFYNEQFF. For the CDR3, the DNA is TGTGCCAGCGGCCGGGACCAATTTTACAATGAGCAGTTCTTC.

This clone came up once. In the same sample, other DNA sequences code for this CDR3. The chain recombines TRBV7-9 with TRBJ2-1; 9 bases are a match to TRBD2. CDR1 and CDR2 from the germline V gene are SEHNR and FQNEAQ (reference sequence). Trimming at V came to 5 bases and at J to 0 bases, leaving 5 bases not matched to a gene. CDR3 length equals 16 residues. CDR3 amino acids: CASSLSLAGSYNEQFF. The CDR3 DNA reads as TGTGCCAGCAGCCTATCACTAGCGGGCTCCTACAATGAGCAGTTCTTC.

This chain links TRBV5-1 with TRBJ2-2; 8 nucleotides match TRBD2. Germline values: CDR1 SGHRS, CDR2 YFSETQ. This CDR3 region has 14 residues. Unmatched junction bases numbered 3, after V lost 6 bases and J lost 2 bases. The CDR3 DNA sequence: TGCGCCAGCAAGCTAGCGGGCAACACCGGGGAGCTGTTTTTT. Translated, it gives CASKLAGNTGELFF.

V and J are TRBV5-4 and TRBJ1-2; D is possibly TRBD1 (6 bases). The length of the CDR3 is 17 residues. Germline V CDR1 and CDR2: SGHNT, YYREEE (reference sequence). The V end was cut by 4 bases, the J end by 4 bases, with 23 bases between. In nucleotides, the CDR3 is TGTGCCAGCAGCCGCAACACCGGGACAAGGGCCCCCTATGGCTACACCTTC. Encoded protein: CASSRNTGTRAPYGYTF. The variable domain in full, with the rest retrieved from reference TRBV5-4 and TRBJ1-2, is ETGVTQSPTHLIKTRGQQVTLRCSSQSGHNTVSWYQQALGQGPQFIFQYYREEENGRGNFPPRFSGLQFPNYSSELNVNALELDDSALYLCASSRNTGTRAPYGYTFGSGTRLTVV.

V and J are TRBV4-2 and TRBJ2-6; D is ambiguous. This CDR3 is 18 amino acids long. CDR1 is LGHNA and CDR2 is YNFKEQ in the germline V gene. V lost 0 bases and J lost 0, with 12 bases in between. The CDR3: CASSQETVLGSGANVLTF. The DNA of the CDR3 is TGTGCCAGCAGCCAAGAGACTGTGCTCGGCTCTGGGGCCAACGTCCTGACTTTC.

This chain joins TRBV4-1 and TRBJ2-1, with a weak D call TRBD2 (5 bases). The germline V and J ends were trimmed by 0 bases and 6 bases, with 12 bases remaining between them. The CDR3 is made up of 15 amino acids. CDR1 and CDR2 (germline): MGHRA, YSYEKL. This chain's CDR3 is CASSQDPDYFNEQFF. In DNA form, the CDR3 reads TGCGCCAGCAGCCAAGACCCCGACTACTTCAATGAGCAGTTCTTC.

CDR3 loop: CASSPVGTGVQNEQYF. CDR3 nucleotides: TGTGCCAGCTCACCAGTAGGGACAGGGGTGCAGAACGAGCAGTACTTC. This chain uses TRBV18 with TRBJ2-7; 10 bases fit TRBD1. The germline CDR1 and CDR2 sequences are KGHSH and LQKENI. CDR3 length: 16 residues. J was trimmed by 5 bases and V by 2 bases; bases with no gene match: 9.

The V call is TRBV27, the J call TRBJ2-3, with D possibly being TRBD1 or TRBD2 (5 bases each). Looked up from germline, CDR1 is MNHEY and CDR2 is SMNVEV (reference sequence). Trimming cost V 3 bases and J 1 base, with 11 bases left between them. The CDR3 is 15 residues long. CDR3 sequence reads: CASSFGGFGTDTQYF. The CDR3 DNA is TGTGCCAGCAGTTTTGGGGGATTCGGCACAGATACGCAGTATTTT.

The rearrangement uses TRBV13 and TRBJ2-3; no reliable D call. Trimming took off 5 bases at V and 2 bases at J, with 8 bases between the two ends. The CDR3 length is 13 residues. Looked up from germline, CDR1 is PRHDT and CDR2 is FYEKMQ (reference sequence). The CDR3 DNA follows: TGTGCCAGCAGCCTGAGATACACAGATACGCAGTATTTT. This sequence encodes CASSLRYTDTQYF.

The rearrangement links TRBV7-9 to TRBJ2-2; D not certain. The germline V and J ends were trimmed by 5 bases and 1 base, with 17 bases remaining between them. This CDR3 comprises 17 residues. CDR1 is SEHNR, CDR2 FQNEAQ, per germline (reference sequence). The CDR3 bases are TGTGCCAGCAGCCCCATCCGAGAAAGTTTGAACACCGGGGAGCTGTTTTTT. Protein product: CASSPIRESLNTGELFF.

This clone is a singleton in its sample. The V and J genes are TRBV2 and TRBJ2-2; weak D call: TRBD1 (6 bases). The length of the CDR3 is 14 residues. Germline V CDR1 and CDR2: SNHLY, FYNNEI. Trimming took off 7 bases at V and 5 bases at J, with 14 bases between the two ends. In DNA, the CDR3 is TGTGCCAGCAAATACAGGGAGAGGACCGGGGAGCTGTTTTTT. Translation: CASKYRERTGELFF.

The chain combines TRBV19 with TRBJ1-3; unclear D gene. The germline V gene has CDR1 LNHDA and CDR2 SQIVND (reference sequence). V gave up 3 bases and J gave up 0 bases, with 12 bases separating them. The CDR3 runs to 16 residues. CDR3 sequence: CASSILGSNSGNTIYF. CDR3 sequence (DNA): TGTGCCAGTAGTATTTTGGGCAGCAACTCTGGAAACACCATATATTTT.

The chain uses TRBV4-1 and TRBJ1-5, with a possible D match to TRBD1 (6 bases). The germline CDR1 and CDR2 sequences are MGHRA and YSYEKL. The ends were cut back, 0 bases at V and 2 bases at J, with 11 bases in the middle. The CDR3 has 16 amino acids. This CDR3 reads CASSQDWGRGNQPQHF. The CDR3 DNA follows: TGCGCCAGCAGCCAAGATTGGGGGCGGGGCAATCAGCCCCAGCATTTT.

CDR3 loop: CASSKGTMSSYEQYF. CDR3 nucleotide sequence: TGTGCCAGTAGTAAAGGCACCATGAGCTCCTACGAGCAGTACTTC. The J gene is TRBJ2-7, the V gene TRBV19; no clear D. The ends were cut back, 4 bases at V and 0 bases at J, with 13 bases in the middle. This CDR3 spans 15 amino acids. Germline values: CDR1 LNHDA, CDR2 SQIVND (reference sequence).

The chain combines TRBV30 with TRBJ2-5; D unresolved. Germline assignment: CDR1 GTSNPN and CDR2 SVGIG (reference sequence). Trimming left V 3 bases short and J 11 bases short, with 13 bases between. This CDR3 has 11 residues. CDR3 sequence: CAWSLLDEQYF. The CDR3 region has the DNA TGTGCCTGGAGCTTATTAGATGAGCAGTACTTC.

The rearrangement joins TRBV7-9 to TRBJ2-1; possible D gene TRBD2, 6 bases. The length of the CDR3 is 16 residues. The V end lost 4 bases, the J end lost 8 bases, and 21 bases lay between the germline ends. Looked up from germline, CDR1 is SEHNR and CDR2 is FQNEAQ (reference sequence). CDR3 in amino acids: CASSSTRGGFFDEQFF. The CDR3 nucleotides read TGTGCCAGCAGCTCGACTAGGGGCGGATTTTTTGATGAGCAGTTCTTC.

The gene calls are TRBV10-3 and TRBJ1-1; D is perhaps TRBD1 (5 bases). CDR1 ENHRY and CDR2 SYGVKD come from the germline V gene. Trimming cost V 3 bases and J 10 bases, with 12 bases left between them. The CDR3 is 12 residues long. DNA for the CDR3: TGTGCCATCAGTGAACAGGCTGAGGGAGCTTTCTTT. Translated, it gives CAISEQAEGAFF.

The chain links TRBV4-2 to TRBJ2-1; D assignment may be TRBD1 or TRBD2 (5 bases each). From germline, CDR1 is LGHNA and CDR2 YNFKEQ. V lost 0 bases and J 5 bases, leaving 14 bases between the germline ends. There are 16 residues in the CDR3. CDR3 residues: CASSQDGGSDHNEQFF. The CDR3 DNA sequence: TGTGCCAGCAGCCAAGATGGGGGTAGCGACCACAATGAGCAGTTCTTC.

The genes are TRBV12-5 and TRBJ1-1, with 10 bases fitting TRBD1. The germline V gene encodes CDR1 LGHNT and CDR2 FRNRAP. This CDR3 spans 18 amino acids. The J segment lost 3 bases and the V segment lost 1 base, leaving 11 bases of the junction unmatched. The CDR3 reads CASGLARDRGSEDTEAFF. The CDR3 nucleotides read TGTGCTAGTGGTTTGGCCCGGGACAGGGGTTCGGAGGACACTGAAGCTTTCTTT.

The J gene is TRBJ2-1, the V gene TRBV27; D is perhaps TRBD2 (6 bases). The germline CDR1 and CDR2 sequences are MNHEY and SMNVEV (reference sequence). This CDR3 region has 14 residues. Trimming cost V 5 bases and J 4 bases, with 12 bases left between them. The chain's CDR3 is CASSPLEGYNEQFF. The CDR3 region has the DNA TGTGCCAGCAGTCCCTTGGAGGGATACAATGAGCAGTTCTTC.

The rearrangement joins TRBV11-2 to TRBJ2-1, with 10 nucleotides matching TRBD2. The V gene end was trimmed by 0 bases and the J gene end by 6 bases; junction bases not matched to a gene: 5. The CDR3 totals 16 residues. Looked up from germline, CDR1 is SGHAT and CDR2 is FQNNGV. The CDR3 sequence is CASSLDSSGRGNEQFF. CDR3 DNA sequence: TGTGCCAGCAGCTTAGATTCTAGCGGGAGAGGCAATGAGCAGTTCTTC.

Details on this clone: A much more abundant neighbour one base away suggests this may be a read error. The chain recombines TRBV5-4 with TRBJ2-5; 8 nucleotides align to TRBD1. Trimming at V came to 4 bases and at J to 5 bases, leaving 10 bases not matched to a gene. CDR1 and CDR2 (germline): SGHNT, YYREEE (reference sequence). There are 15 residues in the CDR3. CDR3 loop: CASSPQSGGTETQYF. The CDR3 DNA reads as TGTGCCAGCAGCCCGCAGTCAGGGGGCACGGAGACCCAGTACTTC.

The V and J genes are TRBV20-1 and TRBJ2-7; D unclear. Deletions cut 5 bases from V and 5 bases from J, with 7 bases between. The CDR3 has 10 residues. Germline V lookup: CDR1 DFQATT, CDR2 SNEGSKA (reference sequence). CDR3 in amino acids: CSAPPDEQYF. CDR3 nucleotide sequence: TGCAGTGCTCCCCCCGACGAGCAGTACTTC.

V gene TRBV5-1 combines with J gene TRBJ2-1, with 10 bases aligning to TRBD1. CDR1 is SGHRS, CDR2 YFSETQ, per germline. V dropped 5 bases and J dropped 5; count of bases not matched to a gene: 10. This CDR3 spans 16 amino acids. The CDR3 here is CASSLNPGQGNNEQFF. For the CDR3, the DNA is TGCGCCAGCAGTTTAAACCCGGGACAGGGGAACAATGAGCAGTTCTTC.

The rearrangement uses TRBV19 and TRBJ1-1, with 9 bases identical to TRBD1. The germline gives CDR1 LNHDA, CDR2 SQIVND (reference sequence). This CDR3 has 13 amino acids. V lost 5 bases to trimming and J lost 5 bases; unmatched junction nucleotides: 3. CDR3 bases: TGTGCCAGTAGTGTGACAGGGGGAACTGAAGCTTTCTTT. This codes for CASSVTGGTEAFF.

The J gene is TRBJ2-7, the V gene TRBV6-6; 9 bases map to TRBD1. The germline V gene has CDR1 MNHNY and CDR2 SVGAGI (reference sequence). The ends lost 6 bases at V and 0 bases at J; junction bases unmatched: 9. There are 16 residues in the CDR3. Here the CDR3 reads CASSDTGTGSSYEQYF. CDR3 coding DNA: TGTGCCAGCAGCGACACCGGGACAGGGAGCTCCTACGAGCAGTACTTC.

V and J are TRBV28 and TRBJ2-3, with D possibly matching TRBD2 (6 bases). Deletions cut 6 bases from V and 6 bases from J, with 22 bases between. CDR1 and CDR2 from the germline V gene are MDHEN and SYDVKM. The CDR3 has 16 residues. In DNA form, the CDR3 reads TGTGCCAGCAGCCCCCTTGACTCCCCCGGAGGGGATACGCAGTATTTT. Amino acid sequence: CASSPLDSPGGDTQYF.